The sequence of this T cell receptor beta chain was determined in a study of naive CD8 T cells in extremely preterm neonates. General study results and limits: Preterm infants showed shorter CDR3s, fewer N additions and less trimming than older groups.

Germline V gives CDR1 MNHEY, CDR2 SMNVEV (reference sequence). Trimming shortened V by 3 bases and J by 3 bases, and 11 bases separated the two germline ends. This CDR3 spans 14 amino acids. Sequencing used immunoSEQ multiplex PCR; TCRdb keeps in-frame clones, though not all of them. Here the sample spans a few thousand clones, less than 98% being singletons. Deliveries were elective term cesareans at roughly 37-41 weeks, with no labor or membrane rupture. This clone appeared once. Its antigen is unidentified. The sample taken for sequencing was naive CD8+ T cells from cord blood. The receptor was isolated from a newborn in good health. The V and J genes are TRBV27 and TRBJ2-5, with D perhaps TRBD1 (5 bases). Here the CDR3 reads CASSFGAAKETQYF. As DNA, the CDR3 is TGTGCCAGCAGTTTTGGGGCAGCCAAAGAGACCCAGTACTTC.